Here is one T cell receptor beta chain with its context. This record belongs to a study of blood T cell repertoires in COVID-19. Study information: Nucleic acid was either cDNA or gDNA, and it came from T cells, B-cell-depleted T cells, or PBMCs.

Looked up from germline, CDR1 is SNHLY and CDR2 is FYNNEI. The CDR3 consists of 11 residues. Trimming cost V 6 bases and J 7 bases, with 7 bases left between them. Assay used: immunoSEQ multiplex PCR; TCRdb lists only in-frame clones, some missing. The table lists fewer than 500,000 clones, around 87% of them singletons. The chain carries TRBV2 and TRBJ2-1; D gene uncertain. The specimen sequenced was PBMCs or T cells enriched from blood (not recorded which). This TCR came from a woman younger than 30 who had recovered from COVID-19. The CDR3 loop is CASRGANEQFF. The CDR3 DNA sequence: TGTGCCAGCAGAGGAGCGAATGAGCAGTTCTTC.